The clone carrying this T cell receptor (beta chain) was picked up a small number of times. Its antigen is currently unknown. V lost 6 bases, J lost 5 bases, and 12 bases stayed unmatched. The V gene's germline CDR1 is MNHEY and CDR2 SVGAGI. The CDR3 length is 15 residues. This entry is derived from a study of cytomegalovirus exposure and HLA in healthy donors. Primers for the PCR totalled 60 Vbeta and 13 Jbeta. Only in-frame clones appear in the TCRdb table, and some are missing; sequencing was by immunoSEQ multiplex PCR. The repertoire holds 140,000 or so clones, with 74% as singletons. Study-wide results and caveats: Many donors shared some public TCRs, even though most TCR sequences were rare. More clonal expansion characterized HLA-associated TCR beta chains than equally common others in a later analysis. The study had only CMV serostatus as immune exposure information.

This chain connects TRBV6-5 to TRBJ2-7; the match to TRBD2 covers 8 bases. The sample taken for sequencing was PBMCs. This receptor was taken from a man between 18 and 35 years old in good health and CMV-seropositive. The CDR3 DNA sequence: TGTGCCAGCAGGGGAAGCGGGGGAGGGAGGAACGAGCAGTACTTC. Its translation: CASRGSGGGRNEQYF.